These 21 T cell receptor beta chains share one sample of origin, sequenced in a study of CD8+ T cells in alopecia areata. Extraction of RNA preceded its reverse transcription into cDNA, which served as the sequencing template. The repertoire was sequenced with immunoSEQ multiplex PCR; TCRdb's copy has only in-frame clones and lacks some. This sample has about 200,000 clones; roughly three fifths occur once, and the top ten carry around 5.1%. The sequenced material came from CD8+ T cells sorted from blood. These receptors originate from a human donor in good health.

The rearrangement uses TRBV4-1 and TRBJ2-5, with 7 bases that match TRBD2. The CDR3 contains 14 residues. The germline V gene has CDR1 MGHRA and CDR2 YSYEKL. J was trimmed by 3 bases and V by 4 bases; bases with no gene match: 5. The DNA for the CDR3 is TGCGCCAGCAGCCTCCGGGCGGGGGAAGAGACCCAGTACTTC. Translation: CASSLRAGEETQYF.

The gene calls are TRBV9 and TRBJ2-1, with 8 bases lining up with TRBD1. The germline gives CDR1 SGDLS, CDR2 YYNGEE. The V gene end was trimmed by 0 bases and the J gene end by 2 bases; junction bases not matched to a gene: 10. This CDR3 has 18 residues. CDR3 in amino acids: CASSVDRTGMGPYNEQFF. The CDR3 DNA reads as TGTGCCAGCAGCGTAGACAGGACAGGGATGGGCCCCTACAATGAGCAGTTCTTC.

The gene calls are TRBV6-1 and TRBJ1-2; tentatively, D is TRBD1 (6 bases). The CDR3 is 15 residues long. Between the trimmed V and J ends, which lost 4 bases and 0 bases, there was a span of 12 bases. Germline V gene lookup returns CDR1 MNHNS and CDR2 SASEGT. CDR3 DNA sequence: TGTGCCAGCAGTGCTACCGGGACACCTAACTATGGCTACACCTTC. Protein product: CASSATGTPNYGYTF.

The gene calls are TRBV23-1 and TRBJ1-2; D might be TRBD1 (6 bases). TRBV23-1 is known as an ORF, though its function is uncertain. The CDR3 spans 17 residues. The ends were cut back, 2 bases at V and 4 bases at J, with 20 bases in the middle. The CDR3 spells CASSQATGGGPRYGYTF. CDR3 nucleotide sequence: TGCGCCAGCAGTCAAGCGACCGGAGGGGGGCCTCGCTATGGCTACACCTTC.

V and J are TRBV4-1 and TRBJ2-7; 10 bases match TRBD1. With 5 bases clipped from V and 2 bases from J, the junction kept 6 bases outside the gene matches. There are 15 residues in the CDR3. The V gene's germline CDR1 is MGHRA and CDR2 YSYEKL. The CDR3 nucleotides are TGCGCCAGCAGCACCCGGGACAGGGGAACCTACGAGCAGTACTTC. Its translation is CASSTRDRGTYEQYF.

V is TRBV19 and J is TRBJ2-7; a possible D gene is TRBD1 (6 bases). There are 13 residues in the CDR3. V gave up 3 bases and J gave up 1 base, with 7 bases separating them. The germline gives CDR1 LNHDA, CDR2 SQIVND (reference sequence). The CDR3: CASSIQGSYEQYF. The CDR3 coding sequence is TGTGCCAGTAGTATCCAGGGGTCCTACGAGCAGTACTTC. The full variable domain, with the rest looked up from reference TRBV19 and TRBJ2-7, is DGGITQSPKYLFRKEGQNVTLSCEQNLNHDAMYWYRQDPGQGLRLIYYSQIVNDFQKGDIAEGYSVSREKKESFPLTVTSAQKNPTAFYLCASSIQGSYEQYFGPGTRLTVT.

The gene calls are TRBV11-2 and TRBJ1-2; weak D call: TRBD1 (5 bases). V lost 8 bases and J 8 bases, leaving 15 bases between the germline ends. The CDR3 length is 12 residues. Germline loops: CDR1 SGHAT, CDR2 FQNNGV. For the CDR3, the DNA is TGTGCCAGCGTCGGGGGGGTAGGCGGCTACACCTTC. Translated: CASVGGVGGYTF.

CDR3 loop: CASSQERATGELFF. CDR3 DNA sequence: TGCGCCAGCAGCCAGGAAAGGGCCACCGGGGAGCTGTTTTTT. The chain carries TRBV4-1 and TRBJ2-2; D remains unclear. Trimming removed 3 bases at V and 4 bases at J, with 9 bases between. CDR1 and CDR2 from the germline V gene are MGHRA and YSYEKL. This CDR3 has 14 amino acids.

The chain couples TRBV4-1 to TRBJ2-1; D unresolved. Germline CDR1 is MGHRA and CDR2 is YSYEKL. V was trimmed by 4 bases and J by 0 bases, leaving 1 base between them. This CDR3 region has 12 residues. The DNA for the CDR3 is TGCGCCAGCAGCCTCTCCTACAATGAGCAGTTCTTC. This codes for CASSLSYNEQFF.

This clone was recorded many times. CDR3 amino acids: CASSPRQGSWYNEQFF. For the CDR3, the DNA is TGTGCCAGTAGTCCACGACAGGGGTCGTGGTACAATGAGCAGTTCTTC. This chain uses TRBV19 with TRBJ2-1; 8 bases align to TRBD1. Germline assignment: CDR1 LNHDA and CDR2 SQIVND (reference sequence). The CDR3 loop spans 16 amino acids. J gave up 4 bases and V 5 bases, and 10 bases lay outside the gene matches.

The CDR3 protein is CAWSDGLGYTF. The CDR3 bases are TGTGCCTGGAGTGATGGTTTAGGCTACACCTTC. The chain recombines TRBV30 with TRBJ1-2; D gene ambiguous. Trimming left V 1 base short and J 8 bases short, with 8 bases between. The CDR3 covers 11 residues. The germline V gene has CDR1 GTSNPN and CDR2 SVGIG (reference sequence). Variable domain in full (rest from reference TRBV30 and TRBJ1-2): SQTIHQWPATLVQPVGSPLSLECTVEGTSNPNLYWYRQAAGRGLQLLFYSVGIGQISSEVPQNLSASRPQDRQFILSSKKLLLSDSGFYLCAWSDGLGYTFGSGTRLTVV.

The V gene is TRBV7-8, the J gene TRBJ2-2; no firm D call. There are 12 residues in the CDR3. The germline V and J ends were trimmed by 5 bases and 8 bases, with 9 bases remaining between them. CDR1 and CDR2 from the germline V gene are SGHVS and FQNEAQ. CDR3 in DNA: TGTGCCAGCAGCCCCCGGCAAGGGGAGCTGTTTTTT. The encoded protein is CASSPRQGELFF.

This sequence joins TRBV4-1 and TRBJ2-1, with D hard to call. The V end was cut by 4 bases, the J end by 6 bases, with 10 bases between. Germline CDR1 is MGHRA and CDR2 is YSYEKL. The CDR3 length is 13 residues. The CDR3 coding sequence is TGCGCCAGCAGCCTAACCGGGCCCAATGAGCAGTTCTTC. It specifies CASSLTGPNEQFF.

For this clone: A much larger clone lies one base from this, so it may be a read error. The sample carries other DNA sequences with the same CDR3. V and J are TRBV5-4 and TRBJ2-7; 8 nucleotides align to TRBD1. The CDR3 contains 14 residues. The trim removed 2 bases at V and 2 bases at J, leaving 3 bases unmatched. The germline CDR1 and CDR2 sequences are SGHNT and YYREEE (reference sequence). CDR3 loop: CASSFGTGAYEQYF. CDR3 bases: TGTGCCAGCAGCTTCGGGACAGGTGCCTACGAGCAGTACTTC.

The chain joins TRBV27 to TRBJ2-1; possibly TRBD2 for D (7 bases). In germline, CDR1 is MNHEY, CDR2 SMNVEV (reference sequence). The CDR3 has 14 residues. The ends were cut back, 6 bases at V and 7 bases at J, with 16 bases in the middle. The CDR3: CASSPGGKRNEQFF. Here the CDR3 DNA reads TGTGCCAGCAGCCCGGGGGGCAAGAGAAATGAGCAGTTCTTC.

This clone was seen only a few times. CDR3 sequence (DNA): TGCAGCGTTGAAGCGGAGGGATACAATGAGCAGTTCTTC. Its protein product is CSVEAEGYNEQFF. This chain joins TRBV29-1 and TRBJ2-1; TRBD2 is a possible D gene (6 bases). The CDR3 has 13 amino acids. Looked up from germline, CDR1 is SQVTM and CDR2 is ANQGSEA. V lost 1 base and J 4 bases, leaving 8 bases between the germline ends.

V gene TRBV29-1 combines with J gene TRBJ1-3; D gene ambiguous. From germline, CDR1 is SQVTM and CDR2 ANQGSEA. This CDR3 is 16 amino acids long. V shed 3 bases and J shed 1 base, with 16 bases lying between them. The CDR3 region has the DNA TGCAGCGTTGATAGTCTGTCTCCCGGGTCTGGAAACACCATATATTTT. It translates to CSVDSLSPGSGNTIYF.

The rearrangement uses TRBV25-1 and TRBJ1-1; D unclear. Germline V gene data show CDR1 as MGHDK and CDR2 as SYGVNS. This CDR3 region has 13 residues. The V gene lost 3 bases and the J gene lost 3 bases, with 8 bases spanning the gap. In DNA, the CDR3 is TGTGCCAGCAGTGATGGAGGGTACACTGAAGCTTTCTTT. Its translation: CASSDGGYTEAFF.

The V gene is TRBV25-1, the J gene TRBJ2-1; D might be TRBD2 (7 bases). V lost 5 bases and J lost 8, with 13 bases in between. Germline V gene data show CDR1 as MGHDK and CDR2 as SYGVNS. The CDR3 is made up of 13 amino acids. The chain's CDR3 is CASSRKGGYEQFF. The CDR3 DNA reads TGTGCCAGCAGTCGCAAGGGGGGGTATGAGCAGTTCTTC.

The V and J genes are TRBV5-4 and TRBJ2-5, with TRBD1 matching over 7 bases. Germline CDR1 SGHNT, CDR2 YYREEE (reference sequence). V gave up 4 bases and J gave up 1 base; unmatched junction bases: 7. The length of the CDR3 is 15 residues. This CDR3 reads CASSGTGTVQETQYF. The DNA for the CDR3 is TGTGCCAGCAGCGGAACCGGGACAGTCCAAGAGACCCAGTACTTC.

The chain carries TRBV5-1 and TRBJ2-7; tentative D call: TRBD2 (6 bases). CDR1 SGHRS and CDR2 YFSETQ come from the germline V gene. V lost 4 bases to trimming and J lost 5 bases, with 16 bases between them. The CDR3 sequence is 14 residues long. The DNA for the CDR3 is TGCGCCAGCAGCCCCCGGGACTCTGGGAACGAGCAGTACTTC. Its translation is CASSPRDSGNEQYF. Looking up the rest from reference TRBV5-1 and TRBJ2-7 gives the full variable domain: KAGVTQTPRYLIKTRGQQVTLSCSPISGHRSVSWYQQTPGQGLQFLFEYFSETQRNKGNFPGRFSGRQFSNSRSEMNVSTLELGDSALYLCASSPRDSGNEQYFGPGTRLTVT.